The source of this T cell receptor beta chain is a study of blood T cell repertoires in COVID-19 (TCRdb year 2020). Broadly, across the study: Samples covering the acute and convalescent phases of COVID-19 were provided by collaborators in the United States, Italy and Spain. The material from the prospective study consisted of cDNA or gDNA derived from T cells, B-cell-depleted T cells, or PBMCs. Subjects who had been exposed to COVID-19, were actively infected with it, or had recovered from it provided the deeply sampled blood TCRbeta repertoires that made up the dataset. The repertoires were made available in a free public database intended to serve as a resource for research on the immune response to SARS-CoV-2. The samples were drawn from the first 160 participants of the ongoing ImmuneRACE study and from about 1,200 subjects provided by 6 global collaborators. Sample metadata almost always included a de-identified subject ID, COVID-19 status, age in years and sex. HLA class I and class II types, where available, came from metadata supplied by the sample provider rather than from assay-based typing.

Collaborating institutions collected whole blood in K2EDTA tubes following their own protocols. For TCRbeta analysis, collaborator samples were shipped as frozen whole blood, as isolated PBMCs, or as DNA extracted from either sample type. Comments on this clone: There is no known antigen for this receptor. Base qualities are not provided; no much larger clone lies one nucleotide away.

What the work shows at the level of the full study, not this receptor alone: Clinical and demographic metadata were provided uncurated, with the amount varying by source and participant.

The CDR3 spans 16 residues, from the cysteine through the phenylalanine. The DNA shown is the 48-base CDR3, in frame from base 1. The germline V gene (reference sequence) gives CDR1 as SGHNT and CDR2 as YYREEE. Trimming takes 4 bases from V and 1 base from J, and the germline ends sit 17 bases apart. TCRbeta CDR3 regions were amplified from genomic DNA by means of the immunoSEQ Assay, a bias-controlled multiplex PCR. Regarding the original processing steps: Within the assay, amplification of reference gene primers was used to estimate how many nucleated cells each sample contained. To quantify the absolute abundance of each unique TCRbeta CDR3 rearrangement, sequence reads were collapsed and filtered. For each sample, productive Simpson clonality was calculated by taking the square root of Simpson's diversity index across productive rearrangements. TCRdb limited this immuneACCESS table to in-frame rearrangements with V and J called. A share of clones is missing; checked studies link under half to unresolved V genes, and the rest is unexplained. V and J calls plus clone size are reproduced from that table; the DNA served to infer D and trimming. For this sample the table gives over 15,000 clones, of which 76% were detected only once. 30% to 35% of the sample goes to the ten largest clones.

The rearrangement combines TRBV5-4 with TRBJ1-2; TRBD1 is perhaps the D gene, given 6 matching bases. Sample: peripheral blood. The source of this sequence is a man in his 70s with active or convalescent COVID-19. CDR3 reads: CASSLGQSRLNYGYTF. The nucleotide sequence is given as TGTGCCAGCAGCCTAGGACAGTCAAGACTTAACTATGGCTACACCTTC.